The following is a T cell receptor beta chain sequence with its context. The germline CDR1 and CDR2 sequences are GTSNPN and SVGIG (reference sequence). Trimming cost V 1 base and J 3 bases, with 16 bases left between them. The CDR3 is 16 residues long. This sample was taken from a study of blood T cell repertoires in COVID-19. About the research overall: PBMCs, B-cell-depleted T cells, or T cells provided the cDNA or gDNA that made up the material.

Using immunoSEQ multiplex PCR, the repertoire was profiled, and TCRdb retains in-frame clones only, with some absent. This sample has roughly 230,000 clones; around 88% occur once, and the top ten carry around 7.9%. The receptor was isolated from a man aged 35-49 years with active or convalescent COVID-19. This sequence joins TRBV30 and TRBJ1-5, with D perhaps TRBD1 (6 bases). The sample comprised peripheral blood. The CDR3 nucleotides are TGTGCCTGGAGTGCTACAGGGAAGGAATTCAATCAGCCCCAGCATTTT. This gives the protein CAWSATGKEFNQPQHF.